One and the same sample provided the 16 T cell receptor beta chains below, sequenced in a study of cytomegalovirus exposure and HLA in healthy donors. PCR involved 60 Vbeta and 13 Jbeta primers. Repertoires were generated with immunoSEQ multiplex PCR, while TCRdb's copy carries only in-frame clones and drops some. Here the sample spans 100,000 to 150,000 clones, approximately 81% being singletons. Sequencing was performed on PBMCs. Source of these receptors: a young man in good health and CMV-seropositive.

V and J are TRBV5-6 and TRBJ2-1; the D gene is possibly TRBD2 (7 bases). This CDR3 has 15 amino acids. V shed 0 bases and J shed 8 bases, with 15 bases lying between them. Germline V lookup: CDR1 SGHDT, CDR2 YYEEEE. For the CDR3, the DNA is TGTGCCAGCAGCTTGGTTAGCAAGGGGGGGGATGAGCAGTTCTTC. Amino acids: CASSLVSKGGDEQFF.

The rearrangement joins TRBV4-3 to TRBJ2-5, with D maybe TRBD2 (6 bases). CDR1 is LGHNA and CDR2 is YSLEER in the germline V gene. This CDR3 has 15 amino acids. With 0 bases removed from V and 3 bases from J, the gap between germline ends came to 11 bases. The CDR3 DNA sequence: TGCGCCAGCAGCCAAGAAGGGCGGGGAAAAGAGACCCAGTACTTC. Encoded protein: CASSQEGRGKETQYF.

V and J are TRBV27 and TRBJ2-5; 11 nucleotides match TRBD2. Germline V gene data show CDR1 as MNHEY and CDR2 as SMNVEV (reference sequence). This CDR3 has 20 amino acids. The V gene end was trimmed by 5 bases and the J gene end by 4 bases; junction bases not matched to a gene: 21. The DNA for the CDR3 is TGTGCCAGCAGTCCAAACCCAACCCGACTAGCGGGATTAAAGCGAGAGACCCAGTACTTC. It translates to CASSPNPTRLAGLKRETQYF.

The J gene is TRBJ2-2, the V gene TRBV6-6; D possibly corresponds to TRBD1 (5 bases). Trimming took 6 bases from V and 4 from J, leaving 12 bases between them. The CDR3 is made up of 14 amino acids. Germline CDR1 reads MNHNY; CDR2 reads SVGAGI (reference sequence). CDR3: CASRDQGATGELFF. The CDR3 region has the DNA TGTGCCAGCAGGGACCAGGGTGCCACCGGGGAGCTGTTTTTT.

The rearrangement links TRBV5-1 to TRBJ1-5, with 11 bases aligning to TRBD1. CDR1 is SGHRS, CDR2 YFSETQ, per germline. The length of the CDR3 is 15 residues. J lost 6 bases, V lost 5 bases, and 7 bases had no gene match. CDR3 DNA: TGCGCCAGCAGTTGGACAGGGGGCTTGAGTCAGCCCCAGCATTTT. Protein: CASSWTGGLSQPQHF.

The chain recombines TRBV5-6 with TRBJ1-2; a possible D gene is TRBD1 (5 bases). V lost 2 bases and J 6 bases, leaving 14 bases between the germline ends. Germline V gene sequence: CDR1 SGHDT, CDR2 YYEEEE. The CDR3 is made up of 14 amino acids. The CDR3 DNA sequence: TGTGCCAGCAGCTTATACAGGATTGGGCATGGCTACACCTTC. It is translated as CASSLYRIGHGYTF.

The rearrangement joins TRBV5-6 to TRBJ2-3, with D uncertain. Germline values: CDR1 SGHDT, CDR2 YYEEEE. The CDR3 has 13 amino acids. Deletions cut 4 bases from V and 3 bases from J, with 9 bases between. CDR3 loop: CASSRLETDTQYF. CDR3 coding DNA: TGTGCCAGCAGCCGGCTAGAGACAGATACGCAGTATTTT. Full variable domain (outside the CDR3, taken from reference TRBV5-6 and TRBJ2-3): DAGVTQSPTHLIKTRGQQVTLRCSPKSGHDTVSWYQQALGQGPQFIFQYYEEEERQRGNFPDRFSGHQFPNYSSELNVNALLLGDSALYLCASSRLETDTQYFGPGTRLTVL.

J is TRBJ2-3 and V is TRBV14; D possibly corresponds to TRBD2 (5 bases). Deletions cut 1 base from V and 2 bases from J, with 16 bases between. Germline assignment: CDR1 SGHDN and CDR2 FVKESK. The CDR3 spans 17 residues. The CDR3 DNA is TGTGCCAGCAGCCAAGCGGGAAGAAGACTAAACACAGATACGCAGTATTTT. It yields the protein CASSQAGRRLNTDTQYF.

This clone was detected only a few times. The chain employs TRBV6-1 and TRBJ1-5, with TRBD1 matching over 7 bases. The CDR3 spans 16 residues. J lost 3 bases, V lost 4 bases, and 9 bases had no gene match. Looked up from germline, CDR1 is MNHNS and CDR2 is SASEGT. In DNA form, the CDR3 reads TGTGCCAGCAGTGCTGCCGGGACAGTTAACAATCAGCCCCAGCATTTT. Translated: CASSAAGTVNNQPQHF.

The gene calls are TRBV6-5 and TRBJ2-1; 9 positions match TRBD2. Per the germline V gene, CDR1 is MNHEY and CDR2 is SVGAGI. The V and J ends lost 2 bases and 8 bases, in that order; junction bases with no gene match: 10. There are 16 residues in the CDR3. CDR3 sequence reads: CASSYPEAGGSYEQFF. The CDR3 coding sequence is TGTGCCAGCAGTTACCCGGAGGCGGGGGGGAGCTATGAGCAGTTCTTC.

The chain recombines TRBV6-4 with TRBJ2-7; possible D gene TRBD1, 5 bases. The CDR3 loop spans 18 amino acids. CDR1 is MRHNA and CDR2 is SNTAGT in the germline V gene. V lost 3 bases and J lost 7, with 28 bases in between. CDR3: CASSEAPGHTTTLQEQYF. CDR3 coding DNA: TGTGCCAGCAGTGAGGCTCCAGGGCACACTACGACTTTACAAGAGCAGTACTTC.

V gene TRBV5-1 combines with J gene TRBJ1-2, with 10 bases identical to TRBD1. V shed 0 bases, J shed 7 bases, and the junction held 3 bases outside the gene matches. This CDR3 spans 14 amino acids. Germline-derived CDR1 and CDR2 are SGHRS and YFSETQ. As DNA, the CDR3 is TGCGCCAGCAGCTTGGCGACAGGGGGCACTGGCTACACCTTC. Translation gives CASSLATGGTGYTF.

By share, this clone ranks as medium-sized. The chain couples TRBV6-5 to TRBJ2-3, with 9 bases fitting TRBD2. CDR3 length equals 13 residues. Germline CDR1 reads MNHEY; CDR2 reads SVGAGI. V dropped 8 bases and J dropped 3; count of bases not matched to a gene: 3. The CDR3 sequence is CASGLAGTDTQYF. The CDR3 DNA reads TGTGCCAGCGGGCTAGCGGGGACAGATACGCAGTATTTT.

This clone was detected only once. The chain is built from TRBV5-5 and TRBJ2-3, with 8 positions matching TRBD2. CDR3 length: 17 amino acids. Germline CDR1 SGHKS, CDR2 YYEKEE (reference sequence). V lost 0 bases and J lost 0; bases outside the gene matches: 6. CDR3: CASSLGLAGPSTDTQYF. The DNA for the CDR3 is TGTGCCAGCAGCTTGGGGCTAGCGGGTCCGAGCACAGATACGCAGTATTTT.

The chain links TRBV12-5 to TRBJ1-5; D call uncertain. Germline CDR1 and CDR2: LGHNT and FRNRAP. The CDR3 spans 15 residues. V was shortened by 1 base and J by 0 bases, with 7 bases between the two germline ends. CDR3 loop: CASGLGAYSNQPQHF. The DNA of the CDR3 is TGTGCTAGTGGTTTGGGGGCATATAGCAATCAGCCCCAGCATTTT.

The chain combines TRBV10-3 with TRBJ1-2, with TRBD1 matching over 7 bases. CDR1 is ENHRY and CDR2 is SYGVKD in the germline V gene. There are 14 residues in the CDR3. V was pared by 7 bases and J by 8 bases, with 13 bases of the junction left unmatched. CDR3 sequence: CAINPRQGPLGYTF. CDR3 DNA: TGTGCCATCAACCCCCGACAGGGCCCTCTGGGCTACACCTTC.